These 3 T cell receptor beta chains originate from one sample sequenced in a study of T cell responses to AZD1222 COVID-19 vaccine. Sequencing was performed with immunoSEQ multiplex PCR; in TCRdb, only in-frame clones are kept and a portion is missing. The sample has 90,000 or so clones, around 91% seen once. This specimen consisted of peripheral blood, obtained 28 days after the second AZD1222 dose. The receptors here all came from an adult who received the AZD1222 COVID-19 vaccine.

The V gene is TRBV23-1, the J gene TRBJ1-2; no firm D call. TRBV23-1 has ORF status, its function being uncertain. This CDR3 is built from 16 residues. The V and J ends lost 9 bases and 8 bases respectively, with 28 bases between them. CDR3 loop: CARSVRQIFVVRGYTF. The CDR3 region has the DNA TGCGCCAGAAGTGTTAGACAAATCTTCGTGGTGAGAGGCTACACCTTC.

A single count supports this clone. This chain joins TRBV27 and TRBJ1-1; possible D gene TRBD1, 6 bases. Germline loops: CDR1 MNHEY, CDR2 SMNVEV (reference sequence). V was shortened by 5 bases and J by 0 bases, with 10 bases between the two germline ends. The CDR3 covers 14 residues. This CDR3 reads CASSKQGMNTEAFF. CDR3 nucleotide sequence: TGTGCCAGCAGTAAACAGGGAATGAACACTGAAGCTTTCTTT.

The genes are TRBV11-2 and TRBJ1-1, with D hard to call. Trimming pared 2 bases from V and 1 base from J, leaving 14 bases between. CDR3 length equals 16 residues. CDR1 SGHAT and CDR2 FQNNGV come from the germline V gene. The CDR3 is CASSLLTGSANTEAFF. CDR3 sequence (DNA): TGTGCCAGCAGCTTACTGACTGGCAGTGCGAACACTGAAGCTTTCTTT.